This TCR beta chain was recorded in a study of human thymus T cells. Overall study findings and caveats: V and J genes seemed to be used with bias in thymic and blood repertoires.

The assay was immunoSEQ multiplex PCR, and TCRdb's table has in-frame clones only and misses some. The repertoire includes tens of thousands of clones, about 93% of them detected once, and about 6.5% sits in the top ten. Concerning this clone: Antigen specificity is unknown.

The CDR3 loop spans 13 amino acids. V shed 5 bases, J shed 4 bases, and the junction held 4 bases outside the gene matches. Germline V gene data show CDR1 as SGHAT and CDR2 as FQNNGV. This chain joins TRBV11-2 and TRBJ2-7, with TRBD2 matching over 8 bases. Sequences were obtained from blood. The clonotype was recovered from a boy younger than two with a congenital heart defect but otherwise immunologically healthy. The CDR3 DNA reads as TGTGCCAGCAGCGGGCTAGCGGGTTACGAGCAGTACTTC. As protein: CASSGLAGYEQYF.